This TCR beta chain was recovered during a study of Ad26.COV2.S vaccination and SARS-CoV-2 variants. Libraries were prepared by immunoSEQ multiplex PCR; TCRdb keeps only in-frame clonotypes and omits some of them. The sample contains around 350,000 clones, around 92% of which appear only once. There are 14 residues in the CDR3. CDR1 is SQVTM, CDR2 ANQGSEA, per germline. The V and J ends lost 6 bases and 5 bases, in that order; junction bases with no gene match: 9. The sequencing here drew on peripheral blood, taken after recovery from COVID-19. The TCR sequence derives from a human donor who had recovered from COVID-19. V is TRBV29-1 and J is TRBJ2-2; 7 bases match TRBD1. CDR3 in DNA: TGCAGCGTACTTGACAGGGTTCGGACCGGGGAGCTGTTTTTT. Protein: CSVLDRVRTGELFF.